This entry lists 23 T cell receptor beta chains sequenced from one sample in a study of shared clonotypes between healthy human individuals. TCRdb's table, derived via immunoSEQ multiplex PCR, lists solely in-frame clones and lacks some. The sample has more than 2,000,000 clones; just over 90% are singletons. The sequenced sample consisted of naive CD4+ T cells from PBMCs. Documented subset: CD45RA+ positively selected. All receptors come from a man aged 18 to 35 in good health. Some clones in this sample may be carry-over from other donors' samples.

Points on this clone: Other DNA sequences in this sample translate to the same CDR3. This chain joins TRBV5-1 and TRBJ2-7; no clear D gene. The CDR3 runs 13 residues. Germline lookup yields CDR1 SGHRS and CDR2 YFSETQ. Trimming took off 0 bases at V and 2 bases at J, with 6 bases between the two ends. The CDR3 spells CASSLGPAYEQYF. CDR3 sequence (DNA): TGCGCCAGCAGCTTGGGCCCAGCCTACGAGCAGTACTTC.

In regard to this clone: Additional DNA sequences in this sample encode the identical CDR3. The rearrangement joins TRBV5-1 to TRBJ2-5; D not resolved. CDR1 and CDR2 from the germline V gene are SGHRS and YFSETQ. V was shortened by 1 base and J by 1 base, with 8 bases between the two germline ends. CDR3 length: 14 residues. The CDR3 bases are TGCGCCAGCAGCTTGCAAGGTCCCCAAGAGACCCAGTACTTC. Encoded protein: CASSLQGPQETQYF.

This clone appeared once. The chain links TRBV4-1 to TRBJ2-1; 13 bases align to TRBD2. The CDR3 extends over 18 amino acids. The V segment lost 1 base and the J segment 3 bases; nucleotides outside the gene matches: 6. Germline values: CDR1 MGHRA, CDR2 YSYEKL. The CDR3 DNA sequence: TGCGCCAGCAGCCAAGTAGGGACTAGCGGGACGCGCTACAATGAGCAGTTCTTC. Translating gives CASSQVGTSGTRYNEQFF.

This clone has only one observation. The rearrangement links TRBV6-5 to TRBJ2-3, with TRBD2 matching over 8 bases. This CDR3 is built from 16 residues. The germline V gene has CDR1 MNHEY and CDR2 SVGAGI. V lost 4 bases and J lost 1; bases outside the gene matches: 7. CDR3 loop: CASSWSGGGRTDTQYF. In DNA, the CDR3 is TGTGCCAGCAGTTGGTCCGGGGGGGGACGCACAGATACGCAGTATTTT.

CDR3 DNA: TGCAGGGCAATTCAGGGTTACGAGCAGTACTTC. Its translation: CRAIQGYEQYF. V usage is TRBV20-1 and J usage is TRBJ2-7; possibly TRBD1 for D (5 bases). In germline, CDR1 is DFQATT, CDR2 SNEGSKA (reference sequence). CDR3 length equals 11 residues.

The V and J genes are TRBV7-8 and TRBJ2-7; 7 positions match TRBD1. This CDR3 comprises 13 residues. Losses at the gene ends were 5 bases for V and 6 bases for J; bases not matched to a gene: 7. The V gene's germline CDR1 is SGHVS and CDR2 FQNEAQ. CDR3 bases: TGTGCCAGCAGCATACGACAGGGAGTCGAGCAGTACTTC. Residues: CASSIRQGVEQYF.

Only one count was recorded for this clone. The rearrangement links TRBV6-1 to TRBJ1-5, with D uncertain. The CDR3 is 13 residues long. The ends were cut back, 0 bases at V and 11 bases at J, with 11 bases in the middle. The germline gives CDR1 MNHNS, CDR2 SASEGT. The CDR3 DNA reads as TGTGCCAGCAGTGAAGCCTCTACAGCGTCCCAGCATTTT. It is translated as CASSEASTASQHF.

V and J are TRBV5-1 and TRBJ2-5; 16 bases map to TRBD2. The V segment lost 3 bases and the J segment 4 bases; nucleotides outside the gene matches: 12. The CDR3 is 19 residues long. Per the germline V gene, CDR1 is SGHRS and CDR2 is YFSETQ. The CDR3 reads CASSSPGLAGGRGGETQYF. The CDR3 nucleotides are TGCGCCAGCAGCTCCCCGGGACTAGCGGGAGGGCGTGGAGGAGAGACCCAGTACTTC.

The chain recombines TRBV5-4 with TRBJ2-7, with unresolved D. The germline V gene has CDR1 SGHNT and CDR2 YYREEE (reference sequence). Trimming took 5 bases from V and 3 from J, leaving 15 bases between them. This CDR3 has 14 residues. CDR3: CASSYVGKIYEQYF. The CDR3 nucleotides are TGTGCCAGCAGTTATGTTGGGAAAATCTACGAGCAGTACTTC.

V usage is TRBV9 and J usage is TRBJ1-1, with D possibly TRBD1 on 6 matching bases. CDR1 and CDR2 (germline): SGDLS, YYNGEE. Trimming took 4 bases from V and 8 from J, leaving 21 bases between them. The CDR3 is 15 amino acids. The CDR3 region is CASSPRTLVGTEAFF. Written as DNA, the CDR3 is TGTGCCAGCAGCCCCCGGACGTTGGTGGGGACAGAAGCTTTCTTT. The variable domain in full, completed from reference TRBV9 and TRBJ1-1, reads DSGVTQTPKHLITATGQRVTLRCSPRSGDLSVYWYQQSLDQGLQFLIQYYNGEERAKGNILERFSAQQFPDLHSELNLSSLELGDSALYFCASSPRTLVGTEAFFGQGTRLTVV.

This clone was recorded once. The identical CDR3 is also encoded by other nucleotide sequences in the sample. V usage is TRBV19 and J usage is TRBJ1-1; 9 positions match TRBD1. Germline assignment: CDR1 LNHDA and CDR2 SQIVND (reference sequence). The CDR3 is 14 amino acids. J was trimmed by 5 bases and V by 6 bases; bases with no gene match: 7. The CDR3 protein is CASSQQGAGTEAFF. CDR3 nucleotide sequence: TGTGCCAGTAGCCAACAGGGGGCAGGGACTGAAGCTTTCTTT.

V gene TRBV13 combines with J gene TRBJ2-5; D remains ambiguous. Trimming pared 5 bases from V and 3 bases from J, leaving 7 bases between. CDR3 size: 12 residues. Germline-derived CDR1 and CDR2 are PRHDT and FYEKMQ (reference sequence). This chain's CDR3 is CASSRPEETQYF. As DNA, the CDR3 is TGTGCCAGCAGCCGACCTGAAGAGACCCAGTACTTC.

For this clone: At the DNA level, this CDR3 is encoded by other sequences in the same sample as well. The chain joins TRBV11-3 to TRBJ2-7, with TRBD2 matching 7 bases. Germline CDR1 reads SGHNT; CDR2 reads YENEEA. The CDR3 extends over 14 amino acids. Germline trimming cut 1 base from V and 2 bases from J; bases unmatched to any gene: 2. In nucleotides, the CDR3 is TGTGCCAGCAGCTTAGGGGGAGGGCCCTACGAGCAGTACTTC. It yields the protein CASSLGGGPYEQYF. Variable domain in full (rest from reference TRBV11-3 and TRBJ2-7): EAGVVQSPRYKIIEKKQPVAFWCNPISGHNTLYWYLQNLGQGPELLIRYENEEAVDDSQLPKDRFSAERLKGVDSTLKIQPAELGDSAVYLCASSLGGGPYEQYFGPGTRLTVT.

This clone was seen once. The rearrangement links TRBV2 to TRBJ2-2; D remains ambiguous. CDR3 length: 12 residues. Germline CDR1 and CDR2: SNHLY and FYNNEI. V shed 6 bases and J shed 7 bases, with 9 bases lying between them. The CDR3 protein is CASRIVGGELFF. The CDR3 nucleotides read TGTGCCAGCAGGATAGTAGGCGGGGAGCTGTTTTTT.

V is TRBV5-8 and J is TRBJ2-5, with D possibly being TRBD1 (6 bases). CDR3 length equals 16 residues. Germline V gives CDR1 SGHTS, CDR2 YDEGEE. Trimming shortened V by 0 bases and J by 0 bases, and 12 bases separated the two germline ends. For the CDR3, the DNA is TGTGCCAGCAGCTTGGGACAGGTCCCCAACCAAGAGACCCAGTACTTC. Residues: CASSLGQVPNQETQYF.

The chain combines TRBV5-1 with TRBJ1-6; D may be TRBD1 (5 bases). Germline lookup yields CDR1 SGHRS and CDR2 YFSETQ. The V end was cut by 4 bases, the J end by 6 bases, with 14 bases between. The CDR3 is 15 amino acids. The CDR3 reads CASSLAGTPNSPLHF. The CDR3 DNA reads TGCGCCAGCAGCCTCGCCGGGACTCCTAATTCACCCCTCCACTTT.

The rearrangement joins TRBV2 to TRBJ1-2; 8 nucleotides match TRBD1. V dropped 3 bases and J dropped 8; count of bases not matched to a gene: 11. Per germline, CDR1 SNHLY and CDR2 FYNNEI. CDR3 length: 15 residues. CDR3 in DNA: TGTGCCAGCAGTGATCAGGGGGCTCCCCCGGGCGGCTACACCTTC. Translating gives CASSDQGAPPGGYTF.

This chain joins TRBV11-1 and TRBJ1-2; 7 bases align to TRBD1. This CDR3 has 13 amino acids. From germline, CDR1 is SGHAT and CDR2 FQDESV (reference sequence). With 4 bases clipped from V and 8 bases from J, the junction kept 7 bases outside the gene matches. The chain's CDR3 is CASSYDRAGGYTF. In nucleotides, the CDR3 is TGTGCCAGCAGCTATGACAGGGCAGGCGGCTACACCTTC.

In the case of this clone: Within the sample, other DNA sequences also encode this same CDR3. This chain joins TRBV20-1 and TRBJ2-1; D call uncertain. The CDR3 is made up of 11 amino acids. Germline V CDR1 and CDR2: DFQATT, SNEGSKA (reference sequence). V was pared by 6 bases and J by 4 bases, with 7 bases between. The CDR3, as DNA: TGCAGTGCGGGTGGATACAATGAGCAGTTCTTC. Protein sequence: CSAGGYNEQFF.

The genes are TRBV14 and TRBJ1-2; possible D gene TRBD1, 5 bases. Germline CDR1 reads SGHDN; CDR2 reads FVKESK. The CDR3 runs 15 residues. Trimming removed 0 bases at V and 7 bases at J, with 15 bases between. The CDR3 coding sequence is TGTGCCAGCAGCCAAGACCGGGCGGGGGTAGGTGGCTACACCTTC. Translation gives CASSQDRAGVGGYTF.

V usage is TRBV28 and J usage is TRBJ2-7; possible D gene TRBD2, 5 bases. From germline, CDR1 is MDHEN and CDR2 SYDVKM. The CDR3 runs to 14 residues. V was pared by 6 bases and J by 6 bases, with 18 bases between. CDR3 amino acids: CASRFRSGGREQYF. DNA for the CDR3: TGTGCCAGCAGGTTTAGGAGCGGCGGCCGCGAGCAGTACTTC.

The V and J genes are TRBV23-1 and TRBJ2-5, with D tentatively TRBD1 (5 bases). TRBV23-1 is classed as an ORF, of uncertain function. The CDR3 is made up of 15 amino acids. V was cut by 7 bases and J by 3 bases, with 18 bases left in between. CDR3 loop: CASTPPWGHKETQYF. CDR3 in DNA: TGCGCCAGCACCCCCCCATGGGGCCATAAAGAGACCCAGTACTTC.

The gene calls are TRBV28 and TRBJ1-1; D not resolved. Germline loops: CDR1 MDHEN, CDR2 SYDVKM. The V and J ends lost 1 base and 5 bases respectively, with 11 bases between them. This CDR3 comprises 14 residues. As DNA, the CDR3 is TGTGCCAGCAGTTTATTGAGGGTTGAGACTGAAGCTTTCTTT. As protein: CASSLLRVETEAFF.